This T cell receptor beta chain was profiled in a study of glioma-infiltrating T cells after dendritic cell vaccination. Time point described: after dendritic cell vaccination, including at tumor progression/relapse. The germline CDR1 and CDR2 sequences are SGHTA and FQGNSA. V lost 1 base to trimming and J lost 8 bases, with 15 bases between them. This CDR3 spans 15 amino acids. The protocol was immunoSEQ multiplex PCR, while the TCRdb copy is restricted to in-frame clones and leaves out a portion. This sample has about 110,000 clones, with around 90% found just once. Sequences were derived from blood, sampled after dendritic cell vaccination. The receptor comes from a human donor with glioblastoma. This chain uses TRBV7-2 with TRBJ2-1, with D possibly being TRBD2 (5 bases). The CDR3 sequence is CASSLVASRSDEQFF. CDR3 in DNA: TGTGCCAGCAGCTTAGTAGCGTCCCGGAGCGATGAGCAGTTCTTC.